This T cell receptor (beta chain) was sequenced in a study of T cell responses to AZD1222 COVID-19 vaccine. This table comes from immunoSEQ multiplex PCR, and its TCRdb copy is limited to in-frame clones, with some not included. The table lists roughly 150,000 clones, 94% of them singletons. Overall study results and limits: With two AZD1222 doses given, Spike-specific TCR breadth and depth both rose. Most donors were white British, females outnumbered males, and clonal diversity was possibly underestimated. Reportedly, close to half of spike-specific TCRs are directed against unmutated variant regions.

The CDR3 has 13 residues. Trimming cost V 2 bases and J 6 bases, with 10 bases left between them. Germline loops: CDR1 SEHNR, CDR2 FQNEAQ (reference sequence). As regards this clone: Its antigen is as yet unknown.

Source: peripheral blood, taken 28 days after the second AZD1222 dose. V gene TRBV7-9 combines with J gene TRBJ1-1; D gene uncertain. This clonotype was sampled from an adult who received the AZD1222 COVID-19 vaccine. CDR3 nucleotides: TGTGCCAGCAGCTTACAAGGTAGGGCTGAAGCTTTCTTT. This gives the protein CASSLQGRAEAFF.